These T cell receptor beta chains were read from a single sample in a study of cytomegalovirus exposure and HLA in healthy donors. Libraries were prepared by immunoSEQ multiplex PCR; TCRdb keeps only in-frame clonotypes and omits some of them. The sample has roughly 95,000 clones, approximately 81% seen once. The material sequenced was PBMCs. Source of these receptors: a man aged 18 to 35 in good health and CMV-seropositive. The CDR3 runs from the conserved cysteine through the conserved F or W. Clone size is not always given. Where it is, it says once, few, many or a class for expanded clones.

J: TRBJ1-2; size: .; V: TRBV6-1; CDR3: CASRARDRDGYTF
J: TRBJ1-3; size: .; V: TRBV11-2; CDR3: CASSSSPRGRGNTIYF
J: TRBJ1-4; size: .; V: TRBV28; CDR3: CANSRTGESGKLFF
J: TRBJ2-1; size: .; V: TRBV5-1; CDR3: CASSREGLAGVAYNEQFF
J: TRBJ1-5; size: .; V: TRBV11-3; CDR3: CASSAVGRAQPQHF
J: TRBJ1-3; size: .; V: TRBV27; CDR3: CASSPSSGNTIYF
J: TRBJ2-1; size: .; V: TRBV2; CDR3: CASNLMGTGDYNEQFF
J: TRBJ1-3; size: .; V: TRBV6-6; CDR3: CASSYMGPSSGNTIYF
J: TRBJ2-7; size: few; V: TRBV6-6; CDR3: CASRQSWGHYEQYF
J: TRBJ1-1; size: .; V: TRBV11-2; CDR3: CASSPIRTRDAAFF
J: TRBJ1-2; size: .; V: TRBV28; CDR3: CASSLLGGDYGYTF
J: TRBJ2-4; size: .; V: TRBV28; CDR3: CASSPLRGQLAKNIQYF
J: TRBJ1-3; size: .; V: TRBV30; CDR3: CAFGRGSYGNTIYF
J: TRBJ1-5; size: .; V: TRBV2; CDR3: CASSGQTGGYQPQHF
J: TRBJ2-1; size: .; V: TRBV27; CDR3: CASSYDPSSYNEQFF
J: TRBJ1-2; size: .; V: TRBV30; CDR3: CAWTAPRGYTF
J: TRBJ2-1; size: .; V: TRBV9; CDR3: CASSGDTSSYNEQFF
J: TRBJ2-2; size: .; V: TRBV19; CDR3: CASSIATGNTGELFF
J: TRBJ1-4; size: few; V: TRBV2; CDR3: CASSEDREDEKLFF
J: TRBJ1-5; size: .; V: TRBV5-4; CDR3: CASSYGTAQNQPQHF
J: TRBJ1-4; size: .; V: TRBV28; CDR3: CASSPGTGGPNEKLFF
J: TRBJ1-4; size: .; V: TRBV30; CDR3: CAWSVGQGGEKLFF
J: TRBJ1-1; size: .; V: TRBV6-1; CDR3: CASSVDRGYGDTEAFF
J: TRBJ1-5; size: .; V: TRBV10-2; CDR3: CASSEGGNQPQHF
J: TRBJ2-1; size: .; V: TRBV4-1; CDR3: CASSRSGTSGGMYNEQFF
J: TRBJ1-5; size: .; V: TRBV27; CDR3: CASSPRQNQPQHF
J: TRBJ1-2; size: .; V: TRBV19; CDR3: CASSQQGNYGYTF
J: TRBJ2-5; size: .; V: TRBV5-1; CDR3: CASSVGLAETQYF
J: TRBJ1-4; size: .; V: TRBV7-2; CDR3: CASSHDGESTNEKLFF
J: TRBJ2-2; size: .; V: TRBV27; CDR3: CASSFSLLNTGELFF
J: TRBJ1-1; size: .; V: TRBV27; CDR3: CASSLDTRNEAFF
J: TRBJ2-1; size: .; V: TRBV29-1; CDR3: CSVAGTTYNEQFF
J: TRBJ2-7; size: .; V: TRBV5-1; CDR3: CASSSGLAGGPREQYF